This TCR beta chain was found in a study of T cell repertoires in cytomegalovirus infection. On the study more broadly: The public TCR beta signatures pointed to both CMV infection and matching HLA type. General observations from the study: HLA-C-restricted CMV clonotypes gave the most frequent clonotype in two of eight donors. The cumulative frequency of public TCR beta families identified carriers of CMV plus the relevant HLA.

TCRdb reprocessed the reads via MiXCR and lists one record per CDR3 protein. The data contain 250,000 to 300,000 distinct CDR3 sequences, around 8.7% of them seen just once; the ten biggest clones take up more than 12%. This clonotype has a count of ten or more. The target antigen is unknown. The CDR3 contains 15 residues. V was shortened by 5 bases and J by 4 bases, with 17 bases between the two germline ends. Germline lookup yields CDR1 SGHTA and CDR2 FQGNSA. The chain links TRBV7-2 to TRBJ2-5, with a tentative D call TRBD2 (5 bases). The clonotype originates from a human donor in good health (CMV status not recorded). Some clones in this sample may be carry-over from other donors' samples. Sequences were obtained from PBMCs. CDR3 region: CASSTRKLEGETQYF. CDR3 coding DNA: TGTGCCAGCAGCACCCGAAAATTAGAGGGAGAGACCCAGTACTTC.